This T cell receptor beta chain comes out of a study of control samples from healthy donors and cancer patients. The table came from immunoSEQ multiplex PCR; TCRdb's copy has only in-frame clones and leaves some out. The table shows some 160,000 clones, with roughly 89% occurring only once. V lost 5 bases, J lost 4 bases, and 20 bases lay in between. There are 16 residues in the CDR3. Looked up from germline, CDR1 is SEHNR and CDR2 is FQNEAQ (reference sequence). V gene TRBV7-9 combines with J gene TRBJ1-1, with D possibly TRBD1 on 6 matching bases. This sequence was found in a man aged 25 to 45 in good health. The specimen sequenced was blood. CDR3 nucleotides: TGTGCCAGCAGCCAAGCCACCCCAAGCAGGGGCACTGAAGCTTTCTTT. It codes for CASSQATPSRGTEAFF.